The 27 T cell receptor beta chains below were found in one sample sequenced in a study of cytotoxic CD8 clonotypes in ibrutinib-treated CLL. The table came from immunoSEQ multiplex PCR; TCRdb's copy has only in-frame clones and leaves some out. There are around 200,000 clones in the sample; roughly three quarters occur only once, and roughly 10% lies in the top ten. This specimen was PBMCs, taken after 12 months of ibrutinib treatment. The receptor set was obtained from a human donor with chronic lymphocytic leukemia.

The CDR3 is CASSPGQGASEQYF. In DNA form, the CDR3 reads TGTGCCAGCAGCCCGGGACAGGGGGCGAGTGAGCAGTACTTC. The chain uses TRBV5-4 and TRBJ2-7; 12 bases match TRBD1. V lost 4 bases and J lost 7; bases outside the gene matches: 6. There are 14 residues in the CDR3. CDR1 SGHNT and CDR2 YYREEE come from the germline V gene (reference sequence).

This clone was found once. The chain combines TRBV28 with TRBJ2-7; D call uncertain. V lost 1 base and J 4 bases, leaving 5 bases between the germline ends. The CDR3 spans 12 residues. Germline assignment: CDR1 MDHEN and CDR2 SYDVKM. Here the CDR3 DNA reads TGTGCCAGCAGTTTATTTATTTACGAGCAGTACTTC. It specifies CASSLFIYEQYF. Based on the CDR3 plus reference TRBV28 and TRBJ2-7, the full variable domain is DVKVTQSSRYLVKRTGEKVFLECVQDMDHENMFWYRQDPGLGLRLIYFSYDVKMKEKGDIPEGYSVSREKKERFSLILESASTNQTSMYLCASSLFIYEQYFGPGTRLTVT.

The V call is TRBV28, the J call TRBJ2-1; the D call may be TRBD1 or TRBD2 (7 bases each). This CDR3 is 15 amino acids long. V dropped 5 bases and J dropped 8 bases, with 19 bases sitting between them. Germline CDR1 reads MDHEN; CDR2 reads SYDVKM. DNA for the CDR3: TGTGCCAGCAGTCCGCAGGGGGGGCACACGCATGAGCAGTTCTTC. Protein: CASSPQGGHTHEQFF.

The sample holds a few counts of this clone. The chain joins TRBV7-2 to TRBJ2-7; D gene ambiguous. V lost 6 bases, J lost 4 bases, and 16 bases lay in between. This CDR3 comprises 14 residues. Germline CDR1 SGHTA, CDR2 FQGNSA. CDR3 sequence: CASRTRQDTYEQYF. CDR3 nucleotides: TGTGCCAGCAGGACCAGGCAGGATACATACGAGCAGTACTTC.

Only a few counts were recorded for this clone. The chain uses TRBV29-1 and TRBJ1-2; D may be TRBD1 (5 bases). The V end was cut by 4 bases, the J end by 5 bases, with 11 bases between. The V gene's germline CDR1 is SQVTM and CDR2 ANQGSEA. The CDR3 runs to 12 residues. The chain's CDR3 is CSVAGERYGYTF. CDR3 DNA sequence: TGCAGCGTTGCGGGGGAGCGGTATGGCTACACCTTC. The whole variable domain, filled in from reference TRBV29-1 and TRBJ1-2, reads SAVISQKPSRDICQRGTSLTIQCQVDSQVTMMFWYRQQPGQSLTLIATANQGSEATYESGFVIDKFPISRPNLTFSTLTVSNMSPEDSSIYLCSVAGERYGYTFGSGTRLTVV.

This sequence joins TRBV27 and TRBJ2-1, with 8 bases that match TRBD1. CDR1 is MNHEY, CDR2 SMNVEV, per germline (reference sequence). The CDR3 covers 16 residues. J lost 8 bases, V lost 5 bases, and 14 bases had no gene match. The CDR3: CASSGTGQGIPDEQFF. The DNA of the CDR3 is TGTGCCAGCAGTGGTACCGGACAGGGTATTCCGGATGAGCAGTTCTTC.

The V and J genes are TRBV5-1 and TRBJ2-7; D is tentatively TRBD1 or TRBD2 (5 bases each). Per the germline V gene, CDR1 is SGHRS and CDR2 is YFSETQ. Trimming stripped 4 bases from V and 5 bases from J, with 19 bases between. The CDR3 loop spans 15 amino acids. This chain's CDR3 is CASSPGRTGNDEQYF. The CDR3 DNA reads as TGCGCCAGCAGCCCGGGACGAACAGGCAACGACGAGCAGTACTTC.

The chain has TRBV6-4 and TRBJ2-6, with D hard to call. The length of the CDR3 is 15 residues. The V gene's germline CDR1 is MRHNA and CDR2 SNTAGT. V shed 2 bases and J shed 1 base, with 6 bases lying between them. CDR3 nucleotides: TGTGCCAGCAGTGACGATAGGTCTGGGGCCAACGTCCTGACTTTC. Translation gives CASSDDRSGANVLTF.

The V and J genes are TRBV11-2 and TRBJ2-7, with D perhaps TRBD1 (7 bases). The CDR3 covers 14 residues. The germline V and J ends were trimmed by 5 bases and 3 bases, with 14 bases remaining between them. CDR1 is SGHAT, CDR2 FQNNGV, per germline. Here the CDR3 DNA reads TGTGCCAGCAGCGCAAGACAGGGAGGCTACGAGCAGTACTTC. It translates to CASSARQGGYEQYF.

This sequence joins TRBV25-1 and TRBJ1-2; D is uncertain. In germline, CDR1 is MGHDK, CDR2 SYGVNS. V shed 3 bases and J shed 3 bases, with 11 bases lying between them. CDR3 size: 14 residues. The CDR3 is CASSDSGEHYGYTF. CDR3 nucleotides: TGTGCCAGCAGTGACAGCGGGGAGCACTATGGCTACACCTTC.

The chain joins TRBV5-4 to TRBJ1-4, with a tentative D call TRBD1 (5 bases). Germline CDR1 SGHNT, CDR2 YYREEE (reference sequence). The CDR3 runs to 15 residues. V lost 4 bases, J lost 3 bases, and 13 bases lay in between. The chain's CDR3 is CASSAPGGSNEKLFF. The CDR3, as DNA: TGTGCCAGCAGCGCCCCCGGGGGATCTAATGAAAAACTGTTTTTT.

This sequence joins TRBV4-2 and TRBJ2-7; a possible D gene is TRBD1 (6 bases). The CDR3 is made up of 16 amino acids. CDR1 is LGHNA and CDR2 is YNFKEQ in the germline V gene. V was cut by 0 bases and J by 4 bases, with 16 bases left in between. The CDR3 DNA reads as TGTGCCAGCAGCCAAGATACACGGACAGCTTATTACGAGCAGTACTTC. Protein sequence: CASSQDTRTAYYEQYF.

The J gene is TRBJ2-3, the V gene TRBV7-3, with a tentative D call TRBD2 (5 bases). V lost 5 bases, J lost 3 bases, and 6 bases lay in between. Germline CDR1 reads SGHTA; CDR2 reads FQGTGA. The CDR3 loop spans 12 amino acids. The CDR3 reads CASSPGTDTQYF. The CDR3 DNA reads TGTGCCAGCAGCCCGGGGACAGATACGCAGTATTTT.

The rearrangement links TRBV10-3 to TRBJ1-2; tentative D call: TRBD1 (6 bases). This CDR3 is 11 amino acids long. The ends were cut back, 7 bases at V and 4 bases at J, with 7 bases in the middle. CDR1 and CDR2 from the germline V gene are ENHRY and SYGVKD. CDR3 nucleotides: TGTGCCATCATGGACAGCTATGGCTACACCTTC. This translates into CAIMDSYGYTF.

This clone came up once. V and J are TRBV18 and TRBJ2-1; weak D call: TRBD1 (6 bases). The V gene lost 4 bases and the J gene lost 4 bases, with 11 bases spanning the gap. This CDR3 has 14 residues. Germline-derived CDR1 and CDR2 are KGHSH and LQKENI. The CDR3 bases are TGTGCCAGCTCACTGGACAGCTCTTACAATGAGCAGTTCTTC. It yields the protein CASSLDSSYNEQFF.

The CDR3 is CASDRGWETQYF. In nucleotides, the CDR3 is TGTGCCAGCGACAGGGGATGGGAGACCCAGTACTTC. This chain connects TRBV28 to TRBJ2-5; 8 positions match TRBD1. The length of the CDR3 is 12 residues. From germline, CDR1 is MDHEN and CDR2 SYDVKM. V dropped 8 bases and J dropped 5; count of bases not matched to a gene: 4. The entire variable domain, with the rest obtained from reference TRBV28 and TRBJ2-5, is as follows: DVKVTQSSRYLVKRTGEKVFLECVQDMDHENMFWYRQDPGLGLRLIYFSYDVKMKEKGDIPEGYSVSREKKERFSLILESASTNQTSMYLCASDRGWETQYFGPGTRLLVL.

This chain links TRBV6-5 with TRBJ2-7; TRBD2 agrees at 9 bases. J lost 5 bases, V lost 8 bases, and 13 bases had no gene match. CDR3 length equals 15 residues. CDR1 and CDR2 from the germline V gene are MNHEY and SVGAGI. Written as DNA, the CDR3 is TGTGCCAGCTCCCTAGGGGCTAGCGGGAACGACGAGCAGTACTTC. Its translation is CASSLGASGNDEQYF.

J is TRBJ1-4 and V is TRBV6-1, with D possibly TRBD1 on 5 matching bases. CDR1 is MNHNS and CDR2 is SASEGT in the germline V gene. This CDR3 has 14 amino acids. V lost 1 base to trimming and J lost 5 bases, with 8 bases between them. The CDR3 DNA follows: TGTGCCAGCAGTGAAGGAGGGACCAATGAAAAACTGTTTTTT. Protein sequence: CASSEGGTNEKLFF.

V and J are TRBV28 and TRBJ2-7, with 8 bases identical to TRBD2. CDR3 length: 14 residues. V dropped 7 bases and J dropped 0; count of bases not matched to a gene: 5. Germline CDR1 and CDR2: MDHEN and SYDVKM. The CDR3 region is CASTPGRGSYEQYF. The CDR3 DNA is TGTGCCAGCACCCCCGGGAGGGGCTCCTACGAGCAGTACTTC.

The rearrangement uses TRBV29-1 and TRBJ2-1, with a possible D match to TRBD2 (5 bases). Trimming cost V 4 bases and J 4 bases, with 11 bases left between them. CDR1 and CDR2 (germline): SQVTM, ANQGSEA. The CDR3 is made up of 13 amino acids. Written as DNA, the CDR3 is TGCAGCGTTGTCCCAGCGGCTTACAATGAGCAGTTCTTC. The encoded protein is CSVVPAAYNEQFF.

The table lists this clone with a few counts. This chain joins TRBV7-9 and TRBJ2-7; 9 bases are a match to TRBD1. Trimming at V came to 0 bases and at J to 7 bases, leaving 7 bases not matched to a gene. Germline values: CDR1 SEHNR, CDR2 FQNEAQ (reference sequence). The CDR3 is 15 amino acids. The CDR3 loop reads CASSLAGTGGREQYF. The CDR3 nucleotides are TGTGCCAGCAGCTTAGCGGGTACAGGGGGCCGGGAGCAGTACTTC.

The chain recombines TRBV2 with TRBJ1-2; maybe TRBD1 (6 bases). Germline V lookup: CDR1 SNHLY, CDR2 FYNNEI. Trimming took off 6 bases at V and 8 bases at J, with 13 bases between the two ends. The CDR3 is 12 amino acids. This CDR3 reads CASRDTGTGYTF. Here the CDR3 DNA reads TGTGCCAGCAGAGACACAGGGACCGGCTACACCTTC.

The chain is built from TRBV28 and TRBJ2-1; perhaps TRBD2 as D (6 bases). Trimming shortened V by 6 bases and J by 7 bases, and 19 bases separated the two germline ends. The CDR3 consists of 15 residues. Germline CDR1 is MDHEN and CDR2 is SYDVKM. The CDR3 DNA sequence: TGTGCCAGCAGCTACAGACTAGGTTATCTGAATGAGCAGTTCTTC. Encoded protein: CASSYRLGYLNEQFF.

V is TRBV12-5 and J is TRBJ2-1; TRBD2 matches 9 bases. CDR1 LGHNT and CDR2 FRNRAP come from the germline V gene. This CDR3 contains 16 residues. The trim removed 5 bases at V and 0 bases at J, leaving 5 bases unmatched. CDR3 nucleotides: TGTGCTAGTGGTCTCAGACTAGCGGCCTCCTACAATGAGCAGTTCTTC. Its protein product is CASGLRLAASYNEQFF.

V and J are TRBV5-4 and TRBJ2-3; 7 nucleotides align to TRBD2. The germline CDR1 and CDR2 sequences are SGHNT and YYREEE (reference sequence). V lost 6 bases, J lost 3 bases, and 10 bases stayed unmatched. This CDR3 spans 15 amino acids. CDR3 sequence (DNA): TGTGCCAGCATCAGGGCGGGAGCACGGACAGATACGCAGTATTTT. Its translation: CASIRAGARTDTQYF. Drawing the rest from reference TRBV5-4 and TRBJ2-3, the complete variable domain is ETGVTQSPTHLIKTRGQQVTLRCSSQSGHNTVSWYQQALGQGPQFIFQYYREEENGRGNFPPRFSGLQFPNYSSELNVNALELDDSALYLCASIRAGARTDTQYFGPGTRLTVL.

The rearrangement links TRBV7-9 to TRBJ2-5; unclear D gene. The CDR3 sequence is 12 residues long. Trimming shortened V by 5 bases and J by 5 bases, and 9 bases separated the two germline ends. CDR1 and CDR2 (germline): SEHNR, FQNEAQ (reference sequence). The CDR3 sequence is CASSPLTETQYF. The CDR3 bases are TGTGCCAGCAGCCCACTTACGGAGACCCAGTACTTC. Combining the CDR3 with reference TRBV7-9 and TRBJ2-5 gives the whole variable domain DTGVSQNPRHKITKRGQNVTFRCDPISEHNRLYWYRQTLGQGPEFLTYFQNEAQLEKSRLLSDRFSAERPKGSFSTLEIQRTEQGDSAMYLCASSPLTETQYFGPGTRLLVL.

This clone was observed a single time. The chain joins TRBV11-2 to TRBJ2-7, with D tentatively TRBD2 (5 bases). Between the trimmed V and J ends, which lost 0 bases and 4 bases, there was a span of 13 bases. The germline V gene encodes CDR1 SGHAT and CDR2 FQNNGV. The CDR3 runs 15 residues. The CDR3 DNA is TGTGCCAGCAGCTTAGATCATAGGAGGAGTTACGAGCAGTACTTC. It codes for CASSLDHRRSYEQYF. Variable domain in full (rest from reference TRBV11-2 and TRBJ2-7): EAGVAQSPRYKIIEKRQSVAFWCNPISGHATLYWYQQILGQGPKLLIQFQNNGVVDDSQLPKDRFSAERLKGVDSTLKIQPAKLEDSAVYLCASSLDHRRSYEQYFGPGTRLTVT.